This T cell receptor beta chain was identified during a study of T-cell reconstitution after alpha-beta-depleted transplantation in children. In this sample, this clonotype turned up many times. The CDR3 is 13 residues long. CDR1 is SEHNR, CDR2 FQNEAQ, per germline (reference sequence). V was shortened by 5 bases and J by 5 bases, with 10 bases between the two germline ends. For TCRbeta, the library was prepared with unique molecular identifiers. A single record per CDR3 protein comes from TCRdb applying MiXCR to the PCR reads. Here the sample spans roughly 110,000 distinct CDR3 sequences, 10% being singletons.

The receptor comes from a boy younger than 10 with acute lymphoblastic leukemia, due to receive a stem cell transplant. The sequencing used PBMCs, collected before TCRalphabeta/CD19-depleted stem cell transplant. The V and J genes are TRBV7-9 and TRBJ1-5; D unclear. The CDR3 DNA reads TGTGCCAGCAGCCCAGGCGGGGATCAGCCCCAGCATTTT. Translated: CASSPGGDQPQHF.